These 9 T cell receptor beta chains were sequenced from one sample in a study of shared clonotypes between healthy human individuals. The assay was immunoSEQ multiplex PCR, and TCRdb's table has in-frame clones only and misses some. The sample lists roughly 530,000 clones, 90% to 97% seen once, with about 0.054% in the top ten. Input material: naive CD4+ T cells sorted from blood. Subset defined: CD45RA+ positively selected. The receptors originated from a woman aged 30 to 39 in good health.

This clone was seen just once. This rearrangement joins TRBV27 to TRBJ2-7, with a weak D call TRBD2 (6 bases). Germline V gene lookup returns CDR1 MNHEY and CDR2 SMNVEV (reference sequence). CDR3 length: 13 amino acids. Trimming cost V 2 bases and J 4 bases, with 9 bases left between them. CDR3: CASSLRERYEQYF. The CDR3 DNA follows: TGTGCCAGCAGTTTACGGGAGAGGTACGAGCAGTACTTC.

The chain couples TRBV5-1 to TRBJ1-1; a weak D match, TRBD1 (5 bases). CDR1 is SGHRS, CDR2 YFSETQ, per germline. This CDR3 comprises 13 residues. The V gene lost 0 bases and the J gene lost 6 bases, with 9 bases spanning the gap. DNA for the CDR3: TGCGCCAGCAGCTTGGATGGGGCGCCTGAAGCTTTCTTT. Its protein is CASSLDGAPEAFF.

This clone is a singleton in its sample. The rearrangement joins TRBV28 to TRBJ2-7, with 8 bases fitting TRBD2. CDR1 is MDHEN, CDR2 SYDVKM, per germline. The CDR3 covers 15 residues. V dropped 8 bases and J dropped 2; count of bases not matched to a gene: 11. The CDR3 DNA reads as TGTGCCAGCTCCCAAGGCAGCGGGAGACCCTACGAGCAGTACTTC. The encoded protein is CASSQGSGRPYEQYF. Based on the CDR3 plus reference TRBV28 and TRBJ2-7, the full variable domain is DVKVTQSSRYLVKRTGEKVFLECVQDMDHENMFWYRQDPGLGLRLIYFSYDVKMKEKGDIPEGYSVSREKKERFSLILESASTNQTSMYLCASSQGSGRPYEQYFGPGTRLTVT.

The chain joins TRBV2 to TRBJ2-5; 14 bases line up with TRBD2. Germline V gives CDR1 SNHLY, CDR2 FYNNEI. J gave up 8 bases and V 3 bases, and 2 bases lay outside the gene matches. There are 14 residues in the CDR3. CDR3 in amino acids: CASSEGLAGVTQYF. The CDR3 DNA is TGTGCCAGCAGTGAGGGACTAGCGGGAGTTACCCAGTACTTC.

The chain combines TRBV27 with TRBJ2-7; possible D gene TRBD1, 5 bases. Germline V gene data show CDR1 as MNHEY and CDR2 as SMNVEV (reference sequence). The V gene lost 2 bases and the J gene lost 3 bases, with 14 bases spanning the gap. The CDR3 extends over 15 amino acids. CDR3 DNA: TGTGCCAGCAGTTTAGCAGGGCAGGGTATCTACGAGCAGTACTTC. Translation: CASSLAGQGIYEQYF.

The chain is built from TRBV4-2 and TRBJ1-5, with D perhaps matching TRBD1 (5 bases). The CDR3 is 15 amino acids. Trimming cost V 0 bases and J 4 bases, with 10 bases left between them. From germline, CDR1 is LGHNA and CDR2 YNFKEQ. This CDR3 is CASSQDQTANQPQHF. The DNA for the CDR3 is TGTGCCAGCAGCCAAGATCAGACAGCAAATCAGCCCCAGCATTTT.

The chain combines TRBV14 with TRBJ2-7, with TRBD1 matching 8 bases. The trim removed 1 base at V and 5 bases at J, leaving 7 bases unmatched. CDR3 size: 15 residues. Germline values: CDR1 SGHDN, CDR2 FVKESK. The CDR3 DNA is TGTGCCAGCAGCCAAGCGTGGACAGGGCACCACGAGCAGTACTTC. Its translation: CASSQAWTGHHEQYF.

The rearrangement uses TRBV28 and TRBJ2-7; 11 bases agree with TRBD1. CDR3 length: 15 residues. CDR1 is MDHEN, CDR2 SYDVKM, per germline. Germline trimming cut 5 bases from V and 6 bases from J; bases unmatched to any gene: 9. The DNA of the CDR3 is TGTGCCAGCAGTCCCGGGACAGGGGGGCCCGGCGAGCAGTACTTC. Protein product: CASSPGTGGPGEQYF.

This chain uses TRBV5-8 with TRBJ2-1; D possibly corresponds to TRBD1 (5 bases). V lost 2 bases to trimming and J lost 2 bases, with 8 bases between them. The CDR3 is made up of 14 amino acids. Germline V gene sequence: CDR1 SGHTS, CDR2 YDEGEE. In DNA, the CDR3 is TGTGCCAGCAGCTTAGGGGTAGCCTACAATGAGCAGTTCTTC. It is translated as CASSLGVAYNEQFF.